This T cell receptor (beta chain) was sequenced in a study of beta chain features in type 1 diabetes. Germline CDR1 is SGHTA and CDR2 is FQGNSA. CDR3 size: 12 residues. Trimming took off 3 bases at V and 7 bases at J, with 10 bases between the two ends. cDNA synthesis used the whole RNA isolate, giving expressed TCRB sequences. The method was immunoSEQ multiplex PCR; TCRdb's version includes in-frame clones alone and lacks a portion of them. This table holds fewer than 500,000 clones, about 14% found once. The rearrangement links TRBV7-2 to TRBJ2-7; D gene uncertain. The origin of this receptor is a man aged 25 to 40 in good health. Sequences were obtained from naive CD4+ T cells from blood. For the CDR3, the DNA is TGTGCCAGCAGCTTTAATTCTAGAGAGCAGTACTTC. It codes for CASSFNSREQYF.